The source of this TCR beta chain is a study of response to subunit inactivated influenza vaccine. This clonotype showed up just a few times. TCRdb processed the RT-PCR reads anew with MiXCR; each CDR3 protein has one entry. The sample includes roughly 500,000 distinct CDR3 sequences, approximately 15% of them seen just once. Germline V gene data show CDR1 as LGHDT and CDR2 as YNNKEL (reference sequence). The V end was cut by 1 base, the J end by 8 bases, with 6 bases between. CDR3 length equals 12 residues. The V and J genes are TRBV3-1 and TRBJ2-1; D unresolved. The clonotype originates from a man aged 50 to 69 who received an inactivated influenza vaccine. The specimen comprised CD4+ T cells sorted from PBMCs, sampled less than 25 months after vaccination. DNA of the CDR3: TGTGCCAGCAGCCAAGTGAGCTATGAGCAGTTCTTC. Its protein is CASSQVSYEQFF.